This TCR beta chain is drawn from a study of OX40 agonist ivuxolimab in advanced cancers. Turning to the study itself: One patient with hepatocellular carcinoma and two with cutaneous melanoma, three in all, had partial responses.

Method: immunoSEQ multiplex PCR; TCRdb's copy keeps in-frame clones and lacks some. Of tens of thousands of clones listed, 85% to 95% are singletons. This receptor was identified in an adult with an advanced solid tumor such as melanoma, head and neck, liver or kidney cancer. This material consisted of CD4+ or CD8+ T cells sorted from blood, taken in a trial of the OX40 agonist ivuxolimab.

CDR3 region: CASSLASTYEQYF. DNA of the CDR3: TGTGCCAGCAGTTTGGCCTCCACCTACGAGCAGTACTTC. The rearrangement links TRBV28 to TRBJ2-7; D call uncertain. This CDR3 comprises 13 residues. Trimming left V 3 bases short and J 2 bases short, with 8 bases between. Germline CDR1 and CDR2: MDHEN and SYDVKM.